Sequencing of this T cell receptor (beta chain) was carried out in a study of blood T cell repertoires in COVID-19. Turning to the study itself: The United States, Italy and Spain were the sources of the acute and convalescent COVID-19 samples. PBMCs, B-cell-depleted T cells, or T cells were the source of the cDNA or gDNA that made up the material.

The CDR3 covers 14 residues. Germline V gives CDR1 LNHNV, CDR2 YYDKDF (reference sequence). The V end was cut by 3 bases, the J end by 2 bases, with 9 bases between. In the original processing: How many nucleated cells were present was estimated from reference gene primer amplification. Generated by immunoSEQ multiplex PCR, the TCRdb table keeps only in-frame clones and is missing some. The DNA gave D and trimming, while V, J and clone size come from that table. The sample lists over 110,000 clones, 88% occurring once. Material: peripheral blood. The TCR originated in a human donor in a cohort sampled during active COVID-19. V gene TRBV15 combines with J gene TRBJ2-3; D is perhaps TRBD1 (5 bases). CDR3 amino acids: CATSRGLPTDTQYF. The CDR3 DNA follows: TGTGCCACCAGCAGGGGGCTTCCCACAGATACGCAGTATTTT.